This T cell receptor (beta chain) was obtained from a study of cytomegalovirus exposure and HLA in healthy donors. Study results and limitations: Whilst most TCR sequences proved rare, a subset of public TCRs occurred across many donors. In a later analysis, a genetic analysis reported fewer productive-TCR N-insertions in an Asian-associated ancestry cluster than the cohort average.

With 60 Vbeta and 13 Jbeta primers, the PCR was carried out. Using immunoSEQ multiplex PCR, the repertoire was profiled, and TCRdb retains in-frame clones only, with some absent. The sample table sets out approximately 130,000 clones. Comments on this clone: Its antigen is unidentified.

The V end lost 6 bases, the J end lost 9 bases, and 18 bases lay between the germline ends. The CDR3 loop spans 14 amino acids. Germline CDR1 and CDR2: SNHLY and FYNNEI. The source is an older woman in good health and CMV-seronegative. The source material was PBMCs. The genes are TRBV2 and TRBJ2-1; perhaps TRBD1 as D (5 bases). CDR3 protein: CASSRQKQASEQFF. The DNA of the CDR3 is TGTGCCAGCAGCAGACAGAAACAAGCGAGTGAGCAGTTCTTC.